These T cell receptor beta chains were read from a single sample in a study of blood T cell repertoires in COVID-19. This table comes from immunoSEQ multiplex PCR, and its TCRdb copy is limited to in-frame clones, with some not included. The sample comprises around 180,000 clones, roughly 80% of which are singletons, and about 12% rests with the top ten. Sequencing was done on a sample of PBMCs or T cells enriched from blood (not recorded which). These receptors were taken from a man in his forties or fifties who had recovered from COVID-19. CDR3s include the opening cysteine and the closing phenylalanine or tryptophan. Fields, in order: clone size, CDR3 length, J gene, V gene, D gene, CDR3 protein, CDR3 DNA. D genes are given only for firm matches. Size tells how often a clone was seen (once, few, many) or the class of an expanded clone, and some rows leave it out.

>few|14|TRBJ2-5|TRBV4-1|TRBD1
CASSRGTVSETQYF
TGCGCCAGCAGCCGGGGGACAGTGTCAGAGACCCAGTACTTC
>NA|15|TRBJ2-4|TRBV14|TRBD2
CASSQDTGGRDIQYF
TGTGCCAGCAGCCAAGATACGGGGGGGCGAGACATTCAGTACTTC
>NA|13|TRBJ2-1|TRBV20-1|TRBD2
CSASVTSLNEQFF
TGCAGTGCCAGTGTGACTAGCCTCAATGAGCAGTTCTTC
>NA|15|TRBJ2-2|TRBV5-1|NA
CASSSQTGNTGELFF
TGCGCCAGCAGCTCACAGACAGGGAACACCGGGGAGCTGTTTTTT
>NA|14|TRBJ2-5|TRBV9|NA
CASSVQGRAETQYF
TGTGCCAGCAGCGTACAGGGGCGCGCAGAGACCCAGTACTTC
>NA|16|TRBJ1-1|TRBV3-1/TRBV3-2|NA
CASSLDSGGANTEAFF
TGTGCCAGCAGCCTCGACAGTGGGGGCGCGAACACTGAAGCTTTCTTT
>NA|15|TRBJ1-5|TRBV7-9|TRBD1
CASSEGQISNQPQHF
TGTGCCAGCTCTGAGGGACAGATTAGCAATCAGCCCCAGCATTTT
>NA|15|TRBJ2-5|TRBV6-5|NA
CASSSRPGGSETQYF
TGTGCCAGCAGCTCCCGTCCCGGAGGGTCAGAGACCCAGTACTTC
>NA|13|TRBJ2-7|TRBV20-1|NA
CSASLGGAYEQYF
TGCAGTGCTAGTCTAGGGGGGGCCTACGAGCAGTACTTC
>NA|16|TRBJ1-2|TRBV18|NA
CASSHDSPGTNYGYTF
TGTGCCAGCTCACACGACAGCCCAGGCACTAACTATGGCTACACCTTC
>NA|14|TRBJ2-3|TRBV9|NA
CASSVVGAGDTQYF
TGTGCCAGCAGCGTAGTGGGGGCCGGAGATACGCAGTATTTT
>NA|16|TRBJ2-3|TRBV19|TRBD2
CASREVSGSSTDTQYF
TGTGCCAGTAGAGAGGTTAGCGGGTCTAGCACAGATACGCAGTATTTT
>NA|14|TRBJ1-2|TRBV4-1|NA
CASSQEWVQDGYTF
TGCGCCAGCAGCCAAGAATGGGTACAGGATGGCTACACCTTC
>NA|15|TRBJ2-7|TRBV9|NA
CASSVDPRDSYEQYF
TGTGCCAGCAGCGTAGATCCCCGGGACTCCTACGAGCAGTACTTC
>NA|12|TRBJ1-2|TRBV7-8|NA
CASSPSAYGYTF
TGTGCCAGCAGCCCTAGTGCGTATGGCTACACCTTC
>NA|16|TRBJ2-2|TRBV9|TRBD1
CASSVAPTGGTGELFF
TGTGCCAGCAGCGTAGCCCCGACAGGGGGCACCGGGGAGCTGTTTTTT